The clone carrying this T cell receptor beta chain has a count of ten or more. The sample is drawn from a study of regulatory T cells in long-lasting Graves disease. Study summary: The study enrolled newly diagnosed Graves' patients on antithyroid drugs under 3 months.

V was cut by 6 bases and J by 2 bases, with 9 bases left in between. Germline CDR1 is SQVTM and CDR2 is ANQGSEA. There are 12 residues in the CDR3. Indicated time point: newly diagnosed GD, antithyroid drugs for less than 3 months. The TCR library was made from RNA extracted from PBMCs. Arm-PCR of CDR3 regions and iRepertoire HTBI primers were used to build TCR beta libraries. MiXCR, run by TCRdb on the multiplex PCR reads, gives a single entry per CDR3 protein. Here the sample spans roughly 610,000 distinct CDR3 sequences, under 20% being singletons. The same data also contributed to another study, on T cells in Graves' hyperthyroidism and ophthalmopathy. As reported in that work: Separating ophthalmopathy from stable hyperthyroidism was achieved by a 13 V-J model.

This receptor was taken from a woman in her 30s with Graves disease. The starting material was peripheral blood mononuclear cells (PBMCs), obtained at new diagnosis, from a patient treated with antithyroid drugs. The gene calls are TRBV29-1 and TRBJ2-3; TRBD1 is a possible D gene (5 bases). CDR3 DNA: TGCAGCGTCAGGGAATACACAGATACGCAGTATTTT. This gives the protein CSVREYTDTQYF.